The 18 T cell receptor beta chains in this list originate from one sample, sequenced in a study of T cells in Graves' hyperthyroidism and ophthalmopathy. RNA transcripts gave rise to amplified TCR beta CDR3 regions. The study used the HTBI primer set for a first-round RT-PCR of the TCR CDR3. Using its own MiXCR run on the multiplex PCR reads, TCRdb lists one record per CDR3 protein. Among approximately 690,000 distinct CDR3 sequences listed, around 21% were seen once. The specimen sequenced was blood. These TCRs come from a man aged 25 to 40 with Graves' ophthalmopathy.

This clonotype was found many times. V gene TRBV27 combines with J gene TRBJ1-1; D perhaps matches TRBD1 (6 bases). In germline, CDR1 is MNHEY, CDR2 SMNVEV (reference sequence). V was pared by 5 bases and J by 0 bases, with 13 bases between. The CDR3 covers 15 residues. DNA of the CDR3: TGTGCCAGCAGTCCCCGACAGGCGATGAACACTGAAGCTTTCTTT. Translating it yields CASSPRQAMNTEAFF.

This clonotype was observed a few times. The chain combines TRBV25-1 with TRBJ1-5; D not resolved. This CDR3 is built from 14 residues. Germline CDR1 reads MGHDK; CDR2 reads SYGVNS. With 3 bases removed from V and 7 bases from J, the gap between germline ends came to 13 bases. The CDR3 region is CASSDPGSIQPQHF. In DNA, the CDR3 is TGTGCCAGCAGTGATCCAGGCTCAATACAGCCCCAGCATTTT. The variable domain in full, completed from reference TRBV25-1 and TRBJ1-5, reads EADIYQTPRYLVIGTGKKITLECSQTMGHDKMYWYQQDPGMELHLIHYSYGVNSTEKGDLSSESTVSRIRTEHFPLTLESARPSHTSQYLCASSDPGSIQPQHFGDGTRLSIL.

This clonotype was seen at least ten times. The V call is TRBV18, the J call TRBJ2-5; tentative D call: TRBD1 (5 bases). V was cut by 3 bases and J by 4 bases, with 9 bases left in between. This CDR3 is 13 amino acids long. The germline gives CDR1 KGHSH, CDR2 LQKENI. Here the CDR3 reads CASSPPGPETQYF. The CDR3 nucleotides read TGTGCCAGCTCACCGCCAGGGCCAGAGACCCAGTACTTC. Looking up the rest from reference TRBV18 and TRBJ2-5 gives the full variable domain: NAGVMQNPRHLVRRRGQEARLRCSPMKGHSHVYWYRQLPEEGLKFMVYLQKENIIDESGMPKERFSAEFPKEGPSILRIQQVVRGDSAAYFCASSPPGPETQYFGPGTRLLVL.

The chain uses TRBV19 and TRBJ2-7; D possibly corresponds to TRBD1 (5 bases). This CDR3 is built from 13 residues. Germline values: CDR1 LNHDA, CDR2 SQIVND (reference sequence). V was shortened by 5 bases and J by 4 bases, with 12 bases between the two germline ends. The CDR3 loop reads CASSAMTAYEQYF. CDR3 nucleotides: TGTGCCAGTAGTGCGATGACAGCTTACGAGCAGTACTTC.

This clonotype was found many times. The chain carries TRBV28 and TRBJ2-7; TRBD1 agrees at 8 bases. The ends lost 6 bases at V and 2 bases at J; junction bases unmatched: 9. The CDR3 runs 15 residues. Germline CDR1 MDHEN, CDR2 SYDVKM. This CDR3 is CASRTGTGGAYEQYF. For the CDR3, the DNA is TGTGCCAGCAGGACCGGGACAGGAGGGGCCTACGAGCAGTACTTC.

In this sample, this clonotype turned up many times. The chain employs TRBV13 and TRBJ2-5, with 8 bases fitting TRBD2. Trimming at V came to 4 bases and at J to 5 bases, leaving 9 bases not matched to a gene. The CDR3 extends over 15 amino acids. Germline V gene lookup returns CDR1 PRHDT and CDR2 FYEKMQ (reference sequence). CDR3 amino acids: CASSSTGLVGETQYF. The CDR3 DNA follows: TGTGCCAGCAGCTCAACGGGACTAGTGGGCGAGACCCAGTACTTC. Full variable domain (outside the CDR3, taken from reference TRBV13 and TRBJ2-5): AAGVIQSPRHLIKEKRETATLKCYPIPRHDTVYWYQQGPGQDPQFLISFYEKMQSDKGSIPDRFSAQQFSDYHSELNMSSLELGDSALYFCASSSTGLVGETQYFGPGTRLLVL.

In this sample, this clonotype turned up a few times. The chain recombines TRBV6-1 with TRBJ1-5; 7 bases are shared with TRBD1. Trimming took 2 bases from V and 2 from J; bases not matched to a gene: 6. Germline lookup yields CDR1 MNHNS and CDR2 SASEGT. The CDR3 covers 16 residues. This CDR3 reads CASSELRQGGNQPQHF. CDR3 in DNA: TGTGCCAGCAGTGAATTACGACAGGGTGGCAATCAGCCCCAGCATTTT.

The rearrangement joins TRBV19 to TRBJ1-5; TRBD1 might be the D (6 bases). The CDR3 covers 13 residues. Germline assignment: CDR1 LNHDA and CDR2 SQIVND (reference sequence). The V gene lost 6 bases and the J gene lost 0 bases, with 6 bases spanning the gap. The CDR3 sequence: CASRDSSNQPQHF. For the CDR3, the DNA is TGTGCCAGTAGGGACAGTAGCAATCAGCCCCAGCATTTT.

The gene calls are TRBV6-1 and TRBJ2-5; possibly TRBD1 or TRBD2 for D (5 bases each). V gave up 2 bases and J gave up 3 bases, with 10 bases separating them. This CDR3 is 14 amino acids long. Germline CDR1 MNHNS, CDR2 SASEGT. In nucleotides, the CDR3 is TGTGCCAGCAGTGAACCCGGGACGAAAGAGACCCAGTACTTC. Translation gives CASSEPGTKETQYF.

The rearrangement links TRBV3-1 to TRBJ2-3; TRBD2 matches 12 bases. V dropped 3 bases and J dropped 5; count of bases not matched to a gene: 9. Per the germline V gene, CDR1 is LGHDT and CDR2 is YNNKEL (reference sequence). This CDR3 is 17 amino acids long. CDR3 nucleotides: TGTGCCAGCAGCCACCGACTCTCGGGACTAGCGGGAGATACGCAGTATTTT. Its translation: CASSHRLSGLAGDTQYF.

In this sample, this clonotype turned up a few times. The chain has TRBV2 and TRBJ2-1, with unresolved D. V was pared by 9 bases and J by 9 bases, with 27 bases between. Germline V gene sequence: CDR1 SNHLY, CDR2 FYNNEI. This CDR3 region has 16 residues. CDR3 amino acids: CASSMSRIGPFGEQFF. The CDR3, as DNA: TGTGCCAGTTCGATGTCGAGGATCGGCCCTTTCGGTGAGCAGTTCTTC.

The rearrangement uses TRBV20-1 and TRBJ2-7, with TRBD1 identical over 7 bases. CDR3 length: 15 residues. CDR1 DFQATT and CDR2 SNEGSKA come from the germline V gene (reference sequence). The J segment lost 0 bases and the V segment lost 3 bases, leaving 8 bases of the junction unmatched. DNA for the CDR3: TGCAGTGCTAGGGACCACAGGGGTAGCTCCTACGAGCAGTACTTC. Encoded protein: CSARDHRGSSYEQYF.

The rearrangement joins TRBV12-3 or TRBV12-4 to TRBJ2-2; possibly TRBD2 for D (6 bases). The V gene lost 3 bases and the J gene lost 2 bases, with 16 bases spanning the gap. The CDR3 runs to 17 residues. The CDR3 DNA reads TGTGCCAGCAGTTTTGGGGAATGGCGGGGAAACACCGGGGAGCTGTTTTTT. Protein product: CASSFGEWRGNTGELFF.

This chain joins TRBV24-1 and TRBJ1-2; D unclear. The CDR3 is 13 residues long. V gave up 2 bases and J gave up 7 bases, with 10 bases separating them. Germline CDR1 KGHDR, CDR2 SFDVKD. CDR3 sequence (DNA): TGTGCCACCAGTGATTCTTTGGGCTCTGGCTACACCTTC. Translating gives CATSDSLGSGYTF.

This clonotype was counted many times. The chain links TRBV6-1 to TRBJ2-7; D is ambiguous. CDR1 is MNHNS, CDR2 SASEGT, per germline. The CDR3 is 12 amino acids. Trimming shortened V by 6 bases and J by 1 base, and 7 bases separated the two germline ends. In DNA form, the CDR3 reads TGTGCCAGCAGAATTTCTTCCTACGAGCAGTACTTC. This encodes CASRISSYEQYF.

This chain joins TRBV6-8 and TRBJ1-2; 7 bases are shared with TRBD1. J lost 8 bases, V lost 6 bases, and 9 bases had no gene match. From germline, CDR1 is MNHGY and CDR2 SAAAGT. The CDR3 is 13 amino acids. The CDR3 sequence: CASRFEGAQGYTF. The CDR3 DNA reads TGTGCCAGCAGATTTGAGGGGGCGCAAGGCTACACCTTC.

This chain uses TRBV10-1 with TRBJ1-2; D might be TRBD1 (6 bases). V dropped 1 base and J dropped 0 bases, with 15 bases sitting between them. The V gene's germline CDR1 is WNHNN and CDR2 SYGVQD (reference sequence). This CDR3 has 17 residues. CDR3 residues: CASSEYIGTITNYGYTF. The CDR3 nucleotides are TGCGCCAGCAGTGAGTACATCGGGACAATAACTAACTATGGCTACACCTTC.

This chain links TRBV28 with TRBJ2-7, with TRBD2 matching over 12 bases. V lost 4 bases, J lost 2 bases, and 12 bases stayed unmatched. Germline assignment: CDR1 MDHEN and CDR2 SYDVKM. The CDR3 is 18 amino acids. The chain's CDR3 is CASSSPLTSGSLTYEQYF. Written as DNA, the CDR3 is TGTGCCAGCAGTTCTCCCTTGACTAGCGGGAGCCTTACCTACGAGCAGTACTTC.